These T cell receptor beta chains were read from a single sample in a study of blood T cell repertoires in COVID-19. Some clones are missing from TCRdb's copy, which holds only in-frame ones; the method was immunoSEQ multiplex PCR. The sample carries tens of thousands of clones, over 70% recorded once. Sequencing input: peripheral blood. These receptors all come from a man aged 50-59 years with active or convalescent COVID-19. Each CDR3 is given with its conserved first and last residue. Fields, in order: clone size, V gene, J gene, CDR3 protein. Only part of the rows carry a size: once, few, many, or a class if the clone is expanded.

clone_size: NA
v_call: TRBV9
j_call: TRBJ2-3
cdr3_aa: CASSLSGPNTDTQYF

clone_size: once
v_call: TRBV10-3
j_call: TRBJ1-2
cdr3_aa: CAISEFSGYYGYTF

clone_size: few
v_call: TRBV19
j_call: TRBJ2-7
cdr3_aa: CASSPRTGTGGYEQYF

clone_size: once
v_call: TRBV5-6
j_call: TRBJ2-1
cdr3_aa: CASSLRVGGPTEQFF

clone_size: NA
v_call: TRBV12-5
j_call: TRBJ1-1
cdr3_aa: CASGSGDVTEAFF

clone_size: NA
v_call: TRBV14
j_call: TRBJ2-2
cdr3_aa: CASSQGLANTGELFF

clone_size: once
v_call: TRBV5-4
j_call: TRBJ2-5
cdr3_aa: CASSLGPRGYVAETQYF

clone_size: NA
v_call: TRBV5-5
j_call: TRBJ2-5
cdr3_aa: CASSSDRGRETQYF

clone_size: NA
v_call: TRBV30
j_call: TRBJ1-3
cdr3_aa: CAWDRENTIYF

clone_size: NA
v_call: TRBV30
j_call: TRBJ1-1
cdr3_aa: CAWIRDTVSTEAFF

clone_size: NA
v_call: TRBV5-4
j_call: TRBJ1-4
cdr3_aa: CASSRQGGNEKLFF

clone_size: NA
v_call: TRBV2
j_call: TRBJ2-2
cdr3_aa: CASSVLAGATGELFF

clone_size: NA
v_call: TRBV30
j_call: TRBJ2-1
cdr3_aa: CAWSAKGLADNEQFF

clone_size: once
v_call: TRBV28
j_call: TRBJ1-1
cdr3_aa: CATSDRRTEAFF

clone_size: once
v_call: TRBV10-1
j_call: TRBJ2-5
cdr3_aa: CVQYRGRGETQYF

clone_size: NA
v_call: TRBV7-8
j_call: TRBJ1-1
cdr3_aa: CASSPSGQMYTEAFF

clone_size: NA
v_call: TRBV4-3
j_call: TRBJ2-1
cdr3_aa: CASSQEKRGAYNEQFF

clone_size: NA
v_call: TRBV9
j_call: TRBJ1-1
cdr3_aa: CASSPSGGVGTEAFF

clone_size: NA
v_call: TRBV18
j_call: TRBJ1-5
cdr3_aa: CASSDAGNKHF

clone_size: once
v_call: TRBV9
j_call: TRBJ1-2
cdr3_aa: CASSVGGQLSYGYTF

clone_size: NA
v_call: TRBV10-3
j_call: TRBJ2-1
cdr3_aa: CAISESMEGGQFF

clone_size: NA
v_call: TRBV6-5
j_call: TRBJ1-5
cdr3_aa: CASRGGTKGGQPQHF

clone_size: NA
v_call: TRBV5-1
j_call: TRBJ1-2
cdr3_aa: CASSLGYGQAGNYGYTF

clone_size: NA
v_call: TRBV14
j_call: TRBJ1-3
cdr3_aa: CASSPTYSGNTIYF

clone_size: NA
v_call: TRBV2
j_call: TRBJ1-1
cdr3_aa: CASIGDRGNTEAFF

clone_size: NA
v_call: TRBV15
j_call: TRBJ2-7
cdr3_aa: CATSRDRESYEQYF

clone_size: many
v_call: TRBV5-1
j_call: TRBJ1-2
cdr3_aa: CASSLDEGTGYTF

clone_size: NA
v_call: TRBV4-3
j_call: TRBJ2-3
cdr3_aa: CASSRGPGNTDTQYF

clone_size: NA
v_call: TRBV30
j_call: TRBJ1-1
cdr3_aa: CAWITIWNTEAFF

clone_size: NA
v_call: TRBV6-5
j_call: TRBJ1-2
cdr3_aa: CATKGDNYGYTF

clone_size: NA
v_call: TRBV7-9
j_call: TRBJ2-6
cdr3_aa: CASSSQGATGANVLTF

clone_size: NA
v_call: TRBV12-1
j_call: TRBJ1-2
cdr3_aa: CASSSHRGGGYGYTF

clone_size: NA
v_call: TRBV5-1
j_call: TRBJ2-1
cdr3_aa: CASSSTPAGGRNEQFF

clone_size: NA
v_call: TRBV5-1
j_call: TRBJ2-3
cdr3_aa: CASGNRDSASDTQYF

clone_size: NA
v_call: TRBV5-6
j_call: TRBJ1-5
cdr3_aa: CASSLAGVGSGPQHF

clone_size: NA
v_call: TRBV13
j_call: TRBJ2-3
cdr3_aa: CASSPPFGDGVTDTQYF

clone_size: NA
v_call: TRBV30
j_call: TRBJ2-1
cdr3_aa: CAWSTPGTGSYNEQFF

clone_size: NA
v_call: TRBV7-3
j_call: TRBJ1-2
cdr3_aa: CASSLNMGSSDGYTF

clone_size: NA
v_call: TRBV5-6
j_call: TRBJ2-7
cdr3_aa: CASSSQGISAEQYF

clone_size: once
v_call: TRBV10-3
j_call: TRBJ2-7
cdr3_aa: CAIKGQDMYEQYF

clone_size: NA
v_call: TRBV19
j_call: TRBJ2-1
cdr3_aa: CASTFRTGLADEQFF

clone_size: NA
v_call: TRBV15
j_call: TRBJ2-5
cdr3_aa: CATSTGMEETQYF